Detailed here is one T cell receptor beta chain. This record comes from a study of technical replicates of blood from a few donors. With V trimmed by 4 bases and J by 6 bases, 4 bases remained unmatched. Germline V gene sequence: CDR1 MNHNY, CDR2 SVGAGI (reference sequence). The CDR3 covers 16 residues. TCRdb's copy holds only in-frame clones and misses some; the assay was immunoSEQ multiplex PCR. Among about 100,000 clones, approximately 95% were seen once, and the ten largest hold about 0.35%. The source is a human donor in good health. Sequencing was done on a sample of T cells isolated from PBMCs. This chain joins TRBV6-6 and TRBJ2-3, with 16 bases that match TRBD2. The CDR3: CASSSGTSGRVDTQYF. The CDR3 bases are TGTGCCAGCAGTTCTGGGACTAGCGGGAGGGTTGATACGCAGTATTTT.